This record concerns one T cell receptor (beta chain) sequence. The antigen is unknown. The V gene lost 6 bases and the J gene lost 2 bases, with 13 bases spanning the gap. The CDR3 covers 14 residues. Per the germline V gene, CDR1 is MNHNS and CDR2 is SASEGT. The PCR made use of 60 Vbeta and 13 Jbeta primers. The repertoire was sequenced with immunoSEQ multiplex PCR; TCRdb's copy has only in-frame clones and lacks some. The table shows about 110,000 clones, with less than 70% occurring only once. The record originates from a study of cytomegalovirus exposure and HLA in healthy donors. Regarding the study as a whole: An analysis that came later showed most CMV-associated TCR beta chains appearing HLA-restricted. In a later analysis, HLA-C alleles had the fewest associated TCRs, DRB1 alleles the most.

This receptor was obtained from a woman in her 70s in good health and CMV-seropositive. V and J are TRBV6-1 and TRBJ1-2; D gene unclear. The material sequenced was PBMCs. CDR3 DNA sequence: TGTGCCAGCAGCCCCGGCGGAACAAACTATGGCTACACCTTC. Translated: CASSPGGTNYGYTF.